The 28 T cell receptor beta chains presented below share a single source sample, sequenced in a study of PD-1 blockade in classical Hodgkin lymphoma. After autologous stem cell transplantation all patients relapsed, and prior brentuximab vedotin exposure differed between cohorts. CD4+ T cells were purified from thawed PBMCs by magnetic negative selection. Clones were read by immunoSEQ multiplex PCR, and TCRdb kept only the in-frame ones, dropping some. Of about 9,100 clones listed, 74% were seen once; the top ten hold roughly 3.9%. This specimen consisted of CD4+ T cells from blood, obtained at baseline. The receptors here all came from a human donor with classical Hodgkin lymphoma.

This clone was detected only a few times. The chain is built from TRBV11-2 and TRBJ2-5, with unresolved D. The CDR3 consists of 14 residues. CDR1 and CDR2 (germline): SGHAT, FQNNGV. Trimming took 1 base from V and 7 from J, leaving 13 bases between them. The CDR3 reads CASSLAGSEGTQYF. The DNA of the CDR3 is TGTGCCAGCAGCTTAGCAGGTTCTGAAGGGACCCAGTACTTC.

CDR3 amino acids: CSVAASASSYNEQFF. For the CDR3, the DNA is TGCAGCGTTGCGGCTAGCGCGAGCTCCTACAATGAGCAGTTCTTC. V and J are TRBV29-1 and TRBJ2-1; tentative D call: TRBD2 (6 bases). The germline V gene has CDR1 SQVTM and CDR2 ANQGSEA. The CDR3 extends over 15 amino acids. The germline V and J ends were trimmed by 4 bases and 0 bases, with 13 bases remaining between them.

This clone was found a few times. The rearrangement uses TRBV30 and TRBJ2-7; D uncertain. Trimming left V 5 bases short and J 5 bases short, with 16 bases between. CDR1 and CDR2 (germline): GTSNPN, SVGIG (reference sequence). The length of the CDR3 is 13 residues. The CDR3 here is CAWGPSASHEQYF. The DNA of the CDR3 is TGTGCCTGGGGCCCCAGTGCGTCGCACGAGCAGTACTTC.

V gene TRBV6-6 combines with J gene TRBJ2-1; D may be TRBD2 (5 bases). There are 14 residues in the CDR3. Germline CDR1 reads MNHNY; CDR2 reads SVGAGI (reference sequence). The V and J ends lost 6 bases and 4 bases respectively, with 13 bases between them. The CDR3 DNA follows: TGTGCCAGCAGCGGGATGGGCCGATACAATGAGCAGTTCTTC. Amino acids: CASSGMGRYNEQFF.

This clone was counted a single time. The CDR3 DNA is TGTGCCAGCAGCTTGGGGCAGACAGGGACAGGAGATAATGGCTACACCTTC. Translating gives CASSLGQTGTGDNGYTF. The chain employs TRBV4-2 and TRBJ1-2; 8 bases line up with TRBD1. The J segment lost 6 bases and the V segment lost 5 bases, leaving 17 bases of the junction unmatched. CDR1 is LGHNA and CDR2 is YNFKEQ in the germline V gene. The CDR3 is 17 amino acids.

This clone was counted a single time. The rearrangement uses TRBV7-9 and TRBJ2-3; unclear D gene. Germline-derived CDR1 and CDR2 are SEHNR and FQNEAQ (reference sequence). The CDR3 spans 14 residues. V lost 7 bases and J 4 bases, leaving 15 bases between the germline ends. In nucleotides, the CDR3 is TGTGCCAGCACCGGTCCGATTTCCGCAGATACGCAGTATTTT. Protein product: CASTGPISADTQYF.

About this clone itself: Germline and junction disagree at one end, which may indicate a read error. The chain couples TRBV29-1 to TRBJ2-1; 15 bases line up with TRBD2. CDR1 SQVTM and CDR2 ANQGSEA come from the germline V gene. The CDR3 spans 18 residues. The CDR3 sequence: CSVEGLAGGTLNYNEQFF. DNA for the CDR3: TGCAGCGTTGAGGGACTAGCGGGAGGAACGCTAAATTACAATGAACAGTTCTTC.

V gene TRBV11-3 combines with J gene TRBJ2-2; TRBD2 matches 15 bases. V was pared by 5 bases and J by 2 bases, with 9 bases of the junction left unmatched. The CDR3 totals 19 residues. CDR1 SGHNT and CDR2 YENEEA come from the germline V gene. The CDR3 coding sequence is TGTGCCAGCAGCGCCAGGGGACTAGCGGGAGGTCCCAACACCGGGGAGCTGTTTTTT. This sequence encodes CASSARGLAGGPNTGELFF.

This clone has only one observation. The chain recombines TRBV10-2 with TRBJ2-1; 11 nucleotides align to TRBD1. Germline CDR1 and CDR2: WSHSY and SAAADI. This CDR3 comprises 17 residues. The V gene end was trimmed by 7 bases and the J gene end by 1 base; junction bases not matched to a gene: 9. This CDR3 is CASIAGRDRGSYNEQFF. CDR3 bases: TGCGCCAGCATCGCCGGCCGGGACAGGGGGTCCTACAATGAGCAGTTCTTC.

V gene TRBV27 combines with J gene TRBJ2-2; 12 bases match TRBD2. Germline V gives CDR1 MNHEY, CDR2 SMNVEV (reference sequence). The CDR3 has 16 amino acids. The V gene end was trimmed by 6 bases and the J gene end by 3 bases; junction bases not matched to a gene: 5. In DNA, the CDR3 is TGTGCCAGCAGCGAGACTAGCGGGAGTTACACCGGGGAGCTGTTTTTT. It codes for CASSETSGSYTGELFF.

The rearrangement joins TRBV6-5 to TRBJ2-7; TRBD2 is a possible D gene (6 bases). The CDR3 is 14 residues long. The germline V and J ends were trimmed by 11 bases and 0 bases, with 17 bases remaining between them. Germline CDR1 and CDR2: MNHEY and SVGAGI. The CDR3: CAARLDQSSYEQYF. CDR3 DNA sequence: TGTGCCGCTCGACTAGACCAGAGCTCCTACGAGCAGTACTTC.

This chain links TRBV4-1 with TRBJ2-5; the match to TRBD1 covers 7 bases. V dropped 3 bases and J dropped 2; count of bases not matched to a gene: 6. The length of the CDR3 is 15 residues. Germline loops: CDR1 MGHRA, CDR2 YSYEKL. CDR3 nucleotide sequence: TGCGCCAGCAGCCAGGGACAGTTGATACAAGAGACCCAGTACTTC. Residues: CASSQGQLIQETQYF.

The rearrangement links TRBV5-5 to TRBJ2-3; 8 bases fit TRBD2. This CDR3 comprises 16 residues. Trimming took 3 bases from V and 2 from J; bases not matched to a gene: 8. Germline V gene data show CDR1 as SGHKS and CDR2 as YYEKEE (reference sequence). The DNA of the CDR3 is TGTGCCAGCAGCTCGATAGCGGGATACCACACAGATACGCAGTATTTT. Translating gives CASSSIAGYHTDTQYF.

This rearrangement joins TRBV28 to TRBJ2-4, with 13 bases fitting TRBD2. The CDR3 spans 20 residues. Losses at the gene ends were 5 bases for V and 0 bases for J; bases not matched to a gene: 13. CDR1 and CDR2 (germline): MDHEN, SYDVKM. CDR3 in DNA: TGTGCCAGCAGTCTGGGGGGACTAGCGGGAATTTGGCTAGCCAAAAACATTCAGTACTTC. Its translation is CASSLGGLAGIWLAKNIQYF.

The V gene is TRBV2, the J gene TRBJ1-1; D unclear. CDR3 length equals 13 residues. Trimming left V 10 bases short and J 4 bases short, with 16 bases between. The germline gives CDR1 SNHLY, CDR2 FYNNEI. CDR3 nucleotides: TGTGCCATACTGACGGAGGTGGTCACTGAAGCTTTCTTT. Its translation is CAILTEVVTEAFF. Variable domain in full (rest from reference TRBV2 and TRBJ1-1): EPEVTQTPSHQVTQMGQEVILRCVPISNHLYFYWYRQILGQKVEFLVSFYNNEISEKSEIFDDQFSVERPDGSNFTLKIRSTKLEDSAMYFCAILTEVVTEAFFGQGTRLTVV.

The chain employs TRBV29-1 and TRBJ1-2, with 8 bases matching TRBD1. The CDR3 has 16 amino acids. Germline V lookup: CDR1 SQVTM, CDR2 ANQGSEA. J was trimmed by 4 bases and V by 7 bases; bases with no gene match: 17. The CDR3 here is CSAASPQTGVAYGYTF. The CDR3 DNA is TGCAGCGCCGCCTCCCCCCAGACAGGGGTGGCCTATGGCTACACCTTC.

This rearrangement joins TRBV5-4 to TRBJ1-2; no reliable D call. V dropped 2 bases and J dropped 3 bases, with 14 bases sitting between them. This CDR3 has 15 amino acids. The germline CDR1 and CDR2 sequences are SGHNT and YYREEE (reference sequence). DNA for the CDR3: TGTGCCAGCAGCTTAACGTCCCGCGGGGACTATGGCTACACCTTC. It is translated as CASSLTSRGDYGYTF.

This clone was found a few times. This sequence joins TRBV18 and TRBJ1-5; D may be TRBD1 (5 bases). Germline CDR1 and CDR2: KGHSH and LQKENI. CDR3 length: 15 residues. V lost 3 bases, J lost 6 bases, and 15 bases lay in between. DNA for the CDR3: TGTGCCAGCTCACCGGGGGGGAACACAGGTCAGCCCCAGCATTTT. Its protein product is CASSPGGNTGQPQHF.

The rearrangement uses TRBV7-7 and TRBJ2-2, with TRBD2 matching over 9 bases. Germline CDR1 and CDR2: SSHAT and FNYEAQ (reference sequence). The CDR3 runs 12 residues. CDR3 residues: CASGRNTGELFF. As DNA, the CDR3 is TGTGCTAGCGGGAGGAACACCGGGGAGCTGTTTTTT.

The gene calls are TRBV4-1 and TRBJ1-2; 7 bases map to TRBD1. Unmatched junction bases numbered 7, after V lost 1 base and J lost 5 bases. CDR1 and CDR2 from the germline V gene are MGHRA and YSYEKL. The CDR3 contains 15 residues. CDR3 sequence reads: CASSQVLRGPYGYTF. CDR3 DNA: TGCGCCAGCAGCCAAGTTCTGAGGGGGCCTTATGGCTACACCTTC.

V gene TRBV6-1 combines with J gene TRBJ2-1; no reliable D call. Germline assignment: CDR1 MNHNS and CDR2 SASEGT. This CDR3 is built from 15 residues. The V end was cut by 5 bases, the J end by 4 bases, with 15 bases between. The CDR3 DNA reads TGTGCCAGCAGTCCCTCGGGTCAGGAATACAATGAGCAGTTCTTC. Its protein is CASSPSGQEYNEQFF.

This clone was counted once. The rearrangement joins TRBV19 to TRBJ2-3; D is perhaps TRBD1 or TRBD2 (9 bases each). CDR3 length: 18 residues. Between the trimmed V and J ends, which lost 4 bases and 1 base, there was a span of 21 bases. Germline V lookup: CDR1 LNHDA, CDR2 SQIVND (reference sequence). The DNA of the CDR3 is TGTGCCAGTAGTACTGGACAGGGGTGGACTAGCGGCACAGATACGCAGTATTTT. This codes for CASSTGQGWTSGTDTQYF.

CDR3: CANPGRPNEQFF. The CDR3 coding sequence is TGTGCCAACCCGGGACGGCCCAATGAGCAGTTCTTC. This chain uses TRBV9 with TRBJ2-1; the D gene could be TRBD1 or TRBD2 (5 bases each). This CDR3 comprises 12 residues. V lost 9 bases and J lost 6, with 13 bases in between. CDR1 and CDR2 from the germline V gene are SGDLS and YYNGEE.

The chain combines TRBV28 with TRBJ1-5; no clear D. The germline V gene has CDR1 MDHEN and CDR2 SYDVKM. With 5 bases removed from V and 0 bases from J, the gap between germline ends came to 23 bases. There are 19 residues in the CDR3. CDR3 nucleotide sequence: TGTGCCAGCAGTCCCCCCAGAGGAGCCGCCCACTATAGCAATCAGCCCCAGCATTTT. Protein sequence: CASSPPRGAAHYSNQPQHF.

The gene calls are TRBV7-2 and TRBJ2-1; 9 bases are shared with TRBD2. The CDR3 consists of 15 residues. The germline V gene encodes CDR1 SGHTA and CDR2 FQGNSA. With V trimmed by 7 bases and J by 12 bases, 16 bases remained unmatched. The CDR3 here is CASTTQPSGAERQFF. The CDR3 DNA sequence: TGTGCCAGCACCACTCAGCCTAGCGGGGCGGAGAGGCAGTTCTTC.

This clone has just a few counts. J is TRBJ1-2 and V is TRBV6-5; no firm D call. Germline values: CDR1 MNHEY, CDR2 SVGAGI. This CDR3 comprises 13 residues. V was clipped by 4 bases and J by 2 bases, with 8 bases between them. The CDR3 DNA reads TGTGCCAGCAGTTCTGGACGGAACTATGGCTACACCTTC. It specifies CASSSGRNYGYTF.

A few counts support this clone. The chain combines TRBV18 with TRBJ2-5; D gene unclear. CDR1 is KGHSH and CDR2 is LQKENI in the germline V gene. The germline V and J ends were trimmed by 2 bases and 1 base, with 5 bases remaining between them. The CDR3 spans 13 residues. CDR3 sequence (DNA): TGTGCCAGCTCACCAGCAGGCCAAGAGACCCAGTACTTC. Protein product: CASSPAGQETQYF.

The chain recombines TRBV7-8 with TRBJ2-1, with 13 bases identical to TRBD2. This CDR3 is 19 amino acids long. The V gene end was trimmed by 1 base and the J gene end by 8 bases; junction bases not matched to a gene: 14. Germline-derived CDR1 and CDR2 are SGHVS and FQNEAQ. This CDR3 is CASSLELGLAGPNLHEQFF. The CDR3 nucleotides read TGTGCCAGCAGCTTAGAATTGGGACTAGCGGGACCAAACCTGCATGAGCAGTTCTTC.